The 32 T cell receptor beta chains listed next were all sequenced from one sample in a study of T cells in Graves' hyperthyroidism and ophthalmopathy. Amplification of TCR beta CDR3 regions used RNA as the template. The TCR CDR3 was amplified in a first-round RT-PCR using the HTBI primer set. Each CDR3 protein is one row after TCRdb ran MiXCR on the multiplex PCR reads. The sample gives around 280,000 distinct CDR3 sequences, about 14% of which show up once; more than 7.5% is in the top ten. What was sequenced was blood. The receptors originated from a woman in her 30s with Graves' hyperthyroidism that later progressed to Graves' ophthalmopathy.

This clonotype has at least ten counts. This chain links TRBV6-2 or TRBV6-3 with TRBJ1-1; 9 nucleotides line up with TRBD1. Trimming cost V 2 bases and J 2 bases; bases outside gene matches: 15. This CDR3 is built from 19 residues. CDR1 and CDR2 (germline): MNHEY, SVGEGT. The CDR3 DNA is TGTGCCAGCAGTTACGTTGCTATATGGGACAGGGAGGAAAACACTGAAGCTTTCTTT. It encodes CASSYVAIWDREENTEAFF.

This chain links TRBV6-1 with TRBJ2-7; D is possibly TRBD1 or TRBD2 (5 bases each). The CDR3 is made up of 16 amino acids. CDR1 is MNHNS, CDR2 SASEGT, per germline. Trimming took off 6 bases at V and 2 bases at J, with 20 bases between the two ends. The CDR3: CASSGTATVIPYEQYF. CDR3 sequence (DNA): TGTGCCAGCAGCGGGACGGCGACAGTGATACCCTACGAGCAGTACTTC.

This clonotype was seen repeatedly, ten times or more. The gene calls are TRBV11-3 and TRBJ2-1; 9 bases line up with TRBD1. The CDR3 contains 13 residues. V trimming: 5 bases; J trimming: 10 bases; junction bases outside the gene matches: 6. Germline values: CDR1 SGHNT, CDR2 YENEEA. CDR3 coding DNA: TGTGCCAGCAGCACCGGGACAGGGAACGAGCAGTTCTTC. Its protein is CASSTGTGNEQFF.

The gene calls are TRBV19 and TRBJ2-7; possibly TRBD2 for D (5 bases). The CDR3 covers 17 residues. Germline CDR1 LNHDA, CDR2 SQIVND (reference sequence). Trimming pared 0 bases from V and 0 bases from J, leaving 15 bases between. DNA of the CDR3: TGTGCCAGTAGTATAGATCTATGGCCTCGGGGCTCCTACGAGCAGTACTTC. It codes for CASSIDLWPRGSYEQYF.

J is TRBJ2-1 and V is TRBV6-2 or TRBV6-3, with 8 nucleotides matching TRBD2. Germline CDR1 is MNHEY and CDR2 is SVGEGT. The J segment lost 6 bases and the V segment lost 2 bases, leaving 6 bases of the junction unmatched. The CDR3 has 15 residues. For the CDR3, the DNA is TGTGCCAGCAGTTACCCAGCGGGAGCCCTCAATGAGCAGTTCTTC. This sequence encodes CASSYPAGALNEQFF.

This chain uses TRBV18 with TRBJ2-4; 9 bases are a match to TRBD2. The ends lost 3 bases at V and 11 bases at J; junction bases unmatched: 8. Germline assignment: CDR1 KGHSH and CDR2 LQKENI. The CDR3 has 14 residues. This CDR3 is CASSPGGGGLLQYF. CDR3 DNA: TGTGCCAGCTCACCCGGCGGGGGGGGGCTTCTTCAGTACTTC.

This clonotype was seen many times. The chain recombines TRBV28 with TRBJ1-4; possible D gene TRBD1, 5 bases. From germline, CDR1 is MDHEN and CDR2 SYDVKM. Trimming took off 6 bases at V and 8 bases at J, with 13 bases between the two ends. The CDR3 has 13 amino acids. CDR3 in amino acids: CASSPGAGEKLFF. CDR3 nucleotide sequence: TGTGCCAGCAGCCCAGGCGCAGGGGAAAAACTGTTTTTT.

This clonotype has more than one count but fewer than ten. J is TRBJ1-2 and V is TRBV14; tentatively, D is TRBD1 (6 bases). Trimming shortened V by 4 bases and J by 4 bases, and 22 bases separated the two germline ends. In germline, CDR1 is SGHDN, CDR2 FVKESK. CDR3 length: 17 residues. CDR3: CASSLQTPGQTVYGYTF. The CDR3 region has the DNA TGTGCCAGCAGCCTTCAGACTCCGGGACAAACTGTCTATGGCTACACCTTC.

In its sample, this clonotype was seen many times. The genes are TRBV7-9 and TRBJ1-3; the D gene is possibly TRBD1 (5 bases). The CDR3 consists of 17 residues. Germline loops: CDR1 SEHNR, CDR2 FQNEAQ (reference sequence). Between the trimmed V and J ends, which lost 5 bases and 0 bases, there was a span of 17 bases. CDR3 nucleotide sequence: TGTGCCAGCAGCCTCCTTCCTACAGGACCCTCTGGAAACACCATATATTTT. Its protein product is CASSLLPTGPSGNTIYF.

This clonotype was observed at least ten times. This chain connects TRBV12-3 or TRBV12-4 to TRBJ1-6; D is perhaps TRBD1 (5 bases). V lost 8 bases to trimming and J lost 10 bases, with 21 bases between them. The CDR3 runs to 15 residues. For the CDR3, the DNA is TGTGCCAGCGGGACCCTGGTGGGGATCAGGTCACCCCTCCACTTT. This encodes CASGTLVGIRSPLHF.

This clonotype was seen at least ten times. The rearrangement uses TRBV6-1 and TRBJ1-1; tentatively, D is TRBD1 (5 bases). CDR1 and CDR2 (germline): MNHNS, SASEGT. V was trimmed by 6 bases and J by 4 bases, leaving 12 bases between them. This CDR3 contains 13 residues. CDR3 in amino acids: CASSWSTGTEAFF. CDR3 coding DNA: TGTGCCAGCAGCTGGAGTACAGGCACTGAAGCTTTCTTT.

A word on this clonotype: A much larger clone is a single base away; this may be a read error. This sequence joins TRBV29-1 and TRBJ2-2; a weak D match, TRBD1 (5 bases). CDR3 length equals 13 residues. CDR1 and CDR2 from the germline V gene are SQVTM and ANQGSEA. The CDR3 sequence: CSVAGPNTEELFF. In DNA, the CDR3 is TGCAGCGTTGCAGGGCCAAACACCGAGGAGCTGTTTTTT.

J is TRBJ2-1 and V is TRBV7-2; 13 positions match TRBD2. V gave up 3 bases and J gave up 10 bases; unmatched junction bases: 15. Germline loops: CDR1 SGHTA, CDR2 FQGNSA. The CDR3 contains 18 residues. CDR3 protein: CASSFQIPGLAGPGEQFF. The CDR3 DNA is TGTGCCAGCAGCTTCCAGATTCCGGGACTAGCGGGGCCCGGGGAGCAGTTCTTC. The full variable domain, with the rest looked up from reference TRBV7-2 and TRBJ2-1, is GAGVSQSPSNKVTEKGKDVELRCDPISGHTALYWYRQSLGQGLEFLIYFQGNSAPDKSGLPSDRFSAERTGGSVSTLTIQRTQQEDSAVYLCASSFQIPGLAGPGEQFFGPGTRLTVL.

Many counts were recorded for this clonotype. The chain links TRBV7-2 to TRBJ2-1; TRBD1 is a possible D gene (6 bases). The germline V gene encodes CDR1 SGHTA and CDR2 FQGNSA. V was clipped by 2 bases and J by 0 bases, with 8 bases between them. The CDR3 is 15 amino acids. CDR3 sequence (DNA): TGTGCCAGCAGCTTAAGAGGGGGCTCCTACAATGAGCAGTTCTTC. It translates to CASSLRGGSYNEQFF. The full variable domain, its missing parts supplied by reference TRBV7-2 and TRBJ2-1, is GAGVSQSPSNKVTEKGKDVELRCDPISGHTALYWYRQSLGQGLEFLIYFQGNSAPDKSGLPSDRFSAERTGGSVSTLTIQRTQQEDSAVYLCASSLRGGSYNEQFFGPGTRLTVL.

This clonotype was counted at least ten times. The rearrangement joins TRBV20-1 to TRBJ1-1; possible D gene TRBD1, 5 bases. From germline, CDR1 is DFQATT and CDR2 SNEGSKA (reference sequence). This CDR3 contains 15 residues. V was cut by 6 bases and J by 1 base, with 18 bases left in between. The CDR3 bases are TGCAGTGCCTCTCAGGGTTTTTCGGGGAACACTGAAGCTTTCTTT. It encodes CSASQGFSGNTEAFF.

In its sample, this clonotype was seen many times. The DNA of the CDR3 is TGTGCCAGCAGGAGACAGGGTGGGCACGAGACCCAGTACTTC. Its protein product is CASRRQGGHETQYF. V and J are TRBV12-3 or TRBV12-4 and TRBJ2-5; 7 positions match TRBD1. The V and J ends lost 6 bases and 5 bases, in that order; junction bases with no gene match: 9. The CDR3 is made up of 14 amino acids.

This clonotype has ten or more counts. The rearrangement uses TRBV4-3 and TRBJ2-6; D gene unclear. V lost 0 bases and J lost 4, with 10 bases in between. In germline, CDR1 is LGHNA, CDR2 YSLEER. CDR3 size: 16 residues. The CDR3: CASSQDQPGGANVLTF. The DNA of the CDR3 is TGCGCCAGCAGCCAAGATCAGCCCGGGGGGGCCAACGTCCTGACTTTC.

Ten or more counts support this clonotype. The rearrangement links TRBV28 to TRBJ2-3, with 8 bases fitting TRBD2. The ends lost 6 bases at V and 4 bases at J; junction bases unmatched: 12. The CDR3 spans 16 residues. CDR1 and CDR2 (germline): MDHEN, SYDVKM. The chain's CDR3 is CASRRLSSGSADTQYF. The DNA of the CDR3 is TGTGCCAGCAGACGCCTCTCCAGCGGGAGCGCAGATACGCAGTATTTT.

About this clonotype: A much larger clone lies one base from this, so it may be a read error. The DNA for the CDR3 is TGCACCAGCAGCGGTCTACGGGAGTTCACAGATACGCAGTATTTT. It encodes CTSSGLREFTDTQYF. This chain connects TRBV5-1 to TRBJ2-3; tentatively, D is TRBD2 (6 bases). This CDR3 has 15 residues. Germline-derived CDR1 and CDR2 are SGHRS and YFSETQ.

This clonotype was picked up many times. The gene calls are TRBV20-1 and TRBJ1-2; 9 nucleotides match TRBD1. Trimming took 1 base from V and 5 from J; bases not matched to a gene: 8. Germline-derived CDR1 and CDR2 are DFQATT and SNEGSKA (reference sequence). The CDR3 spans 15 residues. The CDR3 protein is CSARVRDREYYGYTF. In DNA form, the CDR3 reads TGCAGTGCTAGAGTCCGGGACAGGGAGTATTATGGCTACACCTTC.

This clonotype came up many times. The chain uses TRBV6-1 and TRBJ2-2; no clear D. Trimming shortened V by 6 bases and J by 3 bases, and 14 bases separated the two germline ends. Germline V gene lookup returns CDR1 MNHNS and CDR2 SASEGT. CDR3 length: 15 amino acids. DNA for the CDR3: TGTGCCAGCAGCCCTGCGACGGCTTACACCGGGGAGCTGTTTTTT. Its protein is CASSPATAYTGELFF.

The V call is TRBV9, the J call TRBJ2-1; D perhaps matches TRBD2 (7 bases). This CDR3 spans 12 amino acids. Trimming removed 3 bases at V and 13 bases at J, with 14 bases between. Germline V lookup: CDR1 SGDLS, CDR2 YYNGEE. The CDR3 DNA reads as TGTGCCAGCAGCGGGGGGGGGGCTACCCAGTTCTTC. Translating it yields CASSGGGATQFF. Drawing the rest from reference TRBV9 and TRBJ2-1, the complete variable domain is DSGVTQTPKHLITATGQRVTLRCSPRSGDLSVYWYQQSLDQGLQFLIQYYNGEERAKGNILERFSAQQFPDLHSELNLSSLELGDSALYFCASSGGGATQFFGPGTRLTVL.

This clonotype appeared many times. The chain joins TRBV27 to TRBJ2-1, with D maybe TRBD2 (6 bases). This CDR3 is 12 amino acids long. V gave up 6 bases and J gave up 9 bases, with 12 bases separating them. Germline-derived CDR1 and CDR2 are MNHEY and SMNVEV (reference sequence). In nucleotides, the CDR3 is TGTGCCAGCAGATCGGAGGGTGTTGAGCAGTTCTTC. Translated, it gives CASRSEGVEQFF.

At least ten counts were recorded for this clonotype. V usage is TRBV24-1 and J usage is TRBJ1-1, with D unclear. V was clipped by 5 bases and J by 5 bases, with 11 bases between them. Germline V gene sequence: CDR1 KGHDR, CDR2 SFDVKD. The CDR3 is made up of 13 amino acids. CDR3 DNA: TGTGCCACCAGTGCCGGGAAGGGAACTGAAGCTTTCTTT. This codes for CATSAGKGTEAFF.

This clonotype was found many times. The CDR3 sequence: CATSDTPRGANTEAFF. In DNA, the CDR3 is TGTGCCACCAGTGACACCCCACGGGGGGCGAACACTGAAGCTTTCTTT. The chain has TRBV24-1 and TRBJ1-1, with D perhaps matching TRBD1 (6 bases). The germline V gene encodes CDR1 KGHDR and CDR2 SFDVKD. Trimming cost V 4 bases and J 1 base, with 15 bases left between them. CDR3 length: 16 residues.

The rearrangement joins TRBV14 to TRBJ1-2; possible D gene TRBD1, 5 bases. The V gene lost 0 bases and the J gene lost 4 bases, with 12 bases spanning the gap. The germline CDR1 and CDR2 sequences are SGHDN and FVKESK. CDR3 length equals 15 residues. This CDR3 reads CASSQDFGRAYGYTF. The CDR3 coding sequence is TGTGCCAGCAGCCAAGATTTCGGCAGGGCCTATGGCTACACCTTC.

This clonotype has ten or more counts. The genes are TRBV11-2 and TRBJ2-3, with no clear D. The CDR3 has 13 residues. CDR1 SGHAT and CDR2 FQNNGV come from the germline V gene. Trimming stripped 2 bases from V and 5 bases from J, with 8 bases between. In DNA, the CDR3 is TGTGCCAGCAGCTTATTACCGGGAGATACGCAGTATTTT. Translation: CASSLLPGDTQYF.

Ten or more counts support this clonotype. CDR3 loop: CASSGTGRYEPLHF. The CDR3 bases are TGTGCCAGCAGCGGAACGGGACGTTACGAACCCCTCCACTTT. The genes are TRBV7-2 and TRBJ1-6, with D possibly TRBD1 on 5 matching bases. Trimming took off 5 bases at V and 12 bases at J, with 17 bases between the two ends. This CDR3 has 14 amino acids. Germline assignment: CDR1 SGHTA and CDR2 FQGNSA.

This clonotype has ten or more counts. The CDR3 coding sequence is TGCAGTGCTAGTTCCTCGGGGGTTGGCACAGATACGCAGTATTTT. Its translation: CSASSSGVGTDTQYF. The chain is built from TRBV20-1 and TRBJ2-3; a weak D match, TRBD2 (6 bases). CDR3 length: 15 amino acids. Trimming took off 3 bases at V and 1 base at J, with 14 bases between the two ends. CDR1 and CDR2 from the germline V gene are DFQATT and SNEGSKA (reference sequence).

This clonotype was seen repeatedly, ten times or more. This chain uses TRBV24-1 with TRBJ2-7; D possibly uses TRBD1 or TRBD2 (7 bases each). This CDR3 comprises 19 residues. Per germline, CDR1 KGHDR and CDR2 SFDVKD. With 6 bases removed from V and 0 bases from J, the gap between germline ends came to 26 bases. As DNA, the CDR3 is TGTGCCACCAGTCCCAGGGGGGCAGCTAGCGGAGGGAGCTCCTACGAGCAGTACTTC. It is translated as CATSPRGAASGGSSYEQYF.

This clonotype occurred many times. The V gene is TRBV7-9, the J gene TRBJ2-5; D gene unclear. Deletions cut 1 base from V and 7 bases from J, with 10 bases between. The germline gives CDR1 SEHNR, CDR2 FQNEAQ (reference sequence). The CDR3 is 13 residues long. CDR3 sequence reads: CASSLGLSGTQYF. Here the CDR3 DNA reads TGTGCCAGCAGCTTAGGGCTCTCGGGGACCCAGTACTTC. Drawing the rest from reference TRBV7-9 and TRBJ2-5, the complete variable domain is DTGVSQNPRHKITKRGQNVTFRCDPISEHNRLYWYRQTLGQGPEFLTYFQNEAQLEKSRLLSDRFSAERPKGSFSTLEIQRTEQGDSAMYLCASSLGLSGTQYFGPGTRLLVL.

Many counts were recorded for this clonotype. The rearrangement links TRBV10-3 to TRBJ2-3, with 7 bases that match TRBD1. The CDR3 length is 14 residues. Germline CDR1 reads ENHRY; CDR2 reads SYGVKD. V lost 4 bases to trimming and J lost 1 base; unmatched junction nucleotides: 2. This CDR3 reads CAISGQGRTDTQYF. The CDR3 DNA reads TGTGCCATCAGTGGACAGGGACGCACAGATACGCAGTATTTT.